This T cell receptor (beta chain) was identified during a study of identical twins. There were only healthy Caucasians among the donors. TCRdb analysed the 5' RACE reads with MiXCR anew, one entry per CDR3 protein. The sample contains around 490,000 distinct CDR3 sequences, 13% to 15% of which appear only once. The germline gives CDR1 MNHEY, CDR2 SMNVEV (reference sequence). V was pared by 2 bases and J by 6 bases, with 9 bases between. The CDR3 consists of 13 residues. These sequences were also reported in another study, on yellow fever vaccine responses in identical twins.

The TCR originated in a woman aged 18-35 years in good health. Sequencing input: CD4+ T cells sorted from blood. The rearrangement uses TRBV27 and TRBJ2-3; no clear D gene. The DNA of the CDR3 is TGTGCCAGCAGTTTAAGAGAAGGGGATACGCAGTATTTT. Translation: CASSLREGDTQYF.